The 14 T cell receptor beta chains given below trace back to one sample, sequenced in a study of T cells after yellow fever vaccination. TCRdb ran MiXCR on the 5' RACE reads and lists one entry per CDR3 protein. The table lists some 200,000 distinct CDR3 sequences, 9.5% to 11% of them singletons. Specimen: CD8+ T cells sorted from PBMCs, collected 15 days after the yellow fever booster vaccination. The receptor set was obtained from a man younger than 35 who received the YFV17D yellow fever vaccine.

The DNA of the CDR3 is TGTGCCAGCAGCTTGAAAGTCGGACCGCCCTATGGCTACACCTTC. As protein: CASSLKVGPPYGYTF. This chain joins TRBV5-6 and TRBJ1-2, with no clear D. With 1 base removed from V and 4 bases from J, the gap between germline ends came to 14 bases. CDR1 and CDR2 (germline): SGHDT, YYEEEE. The CDR3 is 15 amino acids.

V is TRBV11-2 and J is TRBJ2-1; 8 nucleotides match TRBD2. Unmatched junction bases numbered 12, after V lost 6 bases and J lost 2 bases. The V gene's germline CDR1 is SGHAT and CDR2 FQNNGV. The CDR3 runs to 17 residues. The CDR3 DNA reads TGTGCCAGCAGTCGCCTTGGTAGCGGGGTAACCTACAATGAGCAGTTCTTC. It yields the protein CASSRLGSGVTYNEQFF.

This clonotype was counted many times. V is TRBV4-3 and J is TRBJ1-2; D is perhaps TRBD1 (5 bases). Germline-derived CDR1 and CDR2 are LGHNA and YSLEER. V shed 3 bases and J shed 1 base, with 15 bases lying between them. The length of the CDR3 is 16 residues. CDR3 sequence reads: CASSQMVRDLNYGYTF. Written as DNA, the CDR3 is TGCGCCAGCAGCCAGATGGTGCGGGACCTTAACTATGGCTACACCTTC.

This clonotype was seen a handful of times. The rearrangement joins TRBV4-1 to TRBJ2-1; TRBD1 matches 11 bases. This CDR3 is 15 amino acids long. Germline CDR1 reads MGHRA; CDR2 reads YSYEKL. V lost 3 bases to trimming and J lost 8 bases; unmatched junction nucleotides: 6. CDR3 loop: CASSHPGQGVYEQFF. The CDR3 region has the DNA TGCGCCAGCAGCCACCCGGGACAGGGGGTGTATGAGCAGTTCTTC.

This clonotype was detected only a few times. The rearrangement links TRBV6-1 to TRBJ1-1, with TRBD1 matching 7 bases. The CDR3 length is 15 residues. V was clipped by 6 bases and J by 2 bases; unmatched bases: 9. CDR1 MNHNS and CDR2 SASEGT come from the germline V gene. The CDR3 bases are TGTGCCAGCAGCGAGAACAGGGGCCTAAACACTGAAGCTTTCTTT. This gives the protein CASSENRGLNTEAFF.

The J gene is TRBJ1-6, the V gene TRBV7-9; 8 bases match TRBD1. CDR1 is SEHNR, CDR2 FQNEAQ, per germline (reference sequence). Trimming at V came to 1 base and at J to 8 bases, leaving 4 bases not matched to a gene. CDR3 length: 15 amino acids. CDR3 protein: CASSLGQGADSPLHF. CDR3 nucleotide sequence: TGTGCCAGCAGCTTAGGTCAGGGGGCGGATTCACCCCTCCACTTT.

The CDR3, as DNA: TGCGCCAGCAGCCAACCAGTGAACACCGGGGAGCTGTTTTTT. Protein product: CASSQPVNTGELFF. This chain connects TRBV4-1 to TRBJ2-2; D remains unclear. The CDR3 runs 14 residues. CDR1 and CDR2 from the germline V gene are MGHRA and YSYEKL. Trimming removed 2 bases at V and 1 base at J, with 5 bases between.

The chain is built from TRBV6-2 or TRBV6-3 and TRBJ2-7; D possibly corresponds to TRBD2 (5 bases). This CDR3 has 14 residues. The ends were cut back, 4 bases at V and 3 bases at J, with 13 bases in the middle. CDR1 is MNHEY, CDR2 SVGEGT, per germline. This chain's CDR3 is CASSFDAAGYEQYF. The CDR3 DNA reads TGTGCCAGCAGTTTCGACGCCGCGGGCTACGAGCAGTACTTC.

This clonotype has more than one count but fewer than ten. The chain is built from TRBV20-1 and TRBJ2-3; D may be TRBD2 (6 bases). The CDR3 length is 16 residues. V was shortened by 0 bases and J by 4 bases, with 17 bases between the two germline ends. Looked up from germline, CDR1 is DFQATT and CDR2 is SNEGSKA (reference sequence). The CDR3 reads CSARDTGRLRADTQYF. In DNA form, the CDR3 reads TGCAGTGCTAGAGATACGGGGAGGCTGAGGGCAGATACGCAGTATTTT.

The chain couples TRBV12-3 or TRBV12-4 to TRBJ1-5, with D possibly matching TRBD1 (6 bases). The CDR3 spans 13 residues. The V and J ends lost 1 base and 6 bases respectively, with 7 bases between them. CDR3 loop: CASSLDRVQPQHF. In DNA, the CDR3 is TGTGCCAGCAGTTTAGACAGGGTTCAGCCCCAGCATTTT.

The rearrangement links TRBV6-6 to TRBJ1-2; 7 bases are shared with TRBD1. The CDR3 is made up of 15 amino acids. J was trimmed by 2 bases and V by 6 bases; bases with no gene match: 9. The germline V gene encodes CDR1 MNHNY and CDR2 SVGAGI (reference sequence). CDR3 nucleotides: TGTGCCAGCAGAACCCCGACAGGGAGAAACTATGGCTACACCTTC. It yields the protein CASRTPTGRNYGYTF.

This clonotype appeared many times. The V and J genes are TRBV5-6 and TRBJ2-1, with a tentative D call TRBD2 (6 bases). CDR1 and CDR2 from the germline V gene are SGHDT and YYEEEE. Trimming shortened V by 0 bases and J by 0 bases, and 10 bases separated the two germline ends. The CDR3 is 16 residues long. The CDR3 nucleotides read TGTGCCAGCAGCTTGGGTGCGGGAAGCTCCTACAATGAGCAGTTCTTC. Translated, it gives CASSLGAGSSYNEQFF.

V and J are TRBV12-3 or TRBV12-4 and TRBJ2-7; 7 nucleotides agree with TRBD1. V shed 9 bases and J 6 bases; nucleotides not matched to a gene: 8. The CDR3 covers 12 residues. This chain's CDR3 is CARTGALIEQYF. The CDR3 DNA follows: TGTGCCAGAACAGGGGCGTTAATCGAGCAGTACTTC.

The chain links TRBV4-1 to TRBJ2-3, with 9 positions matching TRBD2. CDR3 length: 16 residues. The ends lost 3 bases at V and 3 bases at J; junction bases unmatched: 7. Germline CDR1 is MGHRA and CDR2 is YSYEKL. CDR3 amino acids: CASSQIGTSFTDTQYF. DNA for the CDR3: TGCGCCAGCAGCCAGATCGGGACTAGCTTTACAGATACGCAGTATTTT.